Described below is a single TCR beta chain sequence and its context. Its antigen remains unidentified. This record comes from a study of T cell responses to AZD1222 COVID-19 vaccine. Across the whole study: Investigators merged groups given second doses at roughly 4 or roughly 12 weeks. Study outcomes and limitations: A mostly white British donor set with more females was recruited, and clonal diversity was possibly underestimated.

With 5 bases clipped from V and 7 bases from J, the junction kept 5 bases outside the gene matches. Germline loops: CDR1 KGHSH, CDR2 LQKENI. This CDR3 region has 14 residues. The method was immunoSEQ multiplex PCR; TCRdb's version includes in-frame clones alone and lacks a portion of them. The profile shows roughly 100,000 clones, approximately 84% of them singletons. The material was peripheral blood, obtained on day 0 of AZD1222 vaccination. J is TRBJ1-6 and V is TRBV18; 7 bases map to TRBD1. The receptor was derived from an adult in good health. The CDR3 bases are TGTGCCAGCTCAGTTGGGACAGAGAATTCACCCCTCCACTTT. It translates to CASSVGTENSPLHF.